This T cell receptor (beta chain) was identified in a study of cytomegalovirus exposure and HLA in healthy donors. The study ran its PCR with 60 Vbeta and 13 Jbeta primers. Some clones are missing from TCRdb's copy, which holds only in-frame ones; the method was immunoSEQ multiplex PCR. This table holds 70,000 to 100,000 clones, roughly two thirds found once. This CDR3 contains 16 residues. Germline V lookup: CDR1 ENHRY, CDR2 SYGVKD. V was pared by 10 bases and J by 5 bases, with 24 bases between. The chain joins TRBV10-3 to TRBJ2-1; D is perhaps TRBD2 (5 bases). Sequencing was done on a sample of PBMCs. The sequence was obtained from a woman aged 50 to 65 in good health and CMV-seropositive. CDR3 nucleotide sequence: TGTGCCACACGGGGTAGTTTGGGCAGGAGCAACAATGAGCAGTTCTTC. Protein: CATRGSLGRSNNEQFF.